This entry lists 22 T cell receptor beta chains sequenced from one sample in a study of blood T cell repertoires in COVID-19. TCRdb's table, derived via immunoSEQ multiplex PCR, lists solely in-frame clones and lacks some. This sample has about 370,000 clones, with nearly 90% found just once. Sequenced input: peripheral blood. These receptor sequences come from a man aged 18 to 30 with active or convalescent COVID-19.

V and J are TRBV29-1 and TRBJ1-1; no firm D call. Germline V lookup: CDR1 SQVTM, CDR2 ANQGSEA. The CDR3 contains 14 residues. Trimming cost V 1 base and J 4 bases, with 13 bases left between them. CDR3 residues: CSVEARGWGTEAFF. DNA of the CDR3: TGCAGCGTTGAAGCACGGGGATGGGGCACTGAAGCTTTCTTT.

V gene TRBV19 combines with J gene TRBJ2-7; 11 bases are shared with TRBD2. The CDR3 contains 15 residues. The trim removed 1 base at V and 2 bases at J, leaving 1 base unmatched. From germline, CDR1 is LNHDA and CDR2 SQIVND (reference sequence). The CDR3 region has the DNA TGTGCCAGTAGTATAGGACTAGCGGGGACCTACGAGCAGTACTTC. Encoded protein: CASSIGLAGTYEQYF.

The J gene is TRBJ1-1, the V gene TRBV5-1; 10 bases map to TRBD1. Trimming removed 4 bases from V and 5 bases from J; junction bases left unmatched: 14. CDR1 is SGHRS, CDR2 YFSETQ, per germline. The CDR3 runs to 17 residues. The CDR3: CASSTGTGARRGTEAFF. The CDR3, as DNA: TGCGCCAGCAGCACCGGGACAGGGGCCCGTCGTGGAACTGAAGCTTTCTTT.

This chain links TRBV19 with TRBJ2-1; D remains ambiguous. The V end lost 5 bases, the J end lost 1 base, and 12 bases lay between the germline ends. This CDR3 has 15 amino acids. The V gene's germline CDR1 is LNHDA and CDR2 SQIVND (reference sequence). CDR3 nucleotide sequence: TGTGCCAGTAGTTTTGGCGGCACATCCTACAATGAGCAGTTCTTC. Protein product: CASSFGGTSYNEQFF.

To note about this clone: At the DNA level, this CDR3 is encoded by other sequences in the same sample as well. The chain is built from TRBV6-5 and TRBJ1-2; no clear D. The CDR3 consists of 13 residues. Looked up from germline, CDR1 is MNHEY and CDR2 is SVGAGI. Trimming removed 0 bases from V and 5 bases from J, with 7 bases in between. The CDR3 region has the DNA TGTGCCAGCAGTTACTCGTTTCAGTATGGCTACACCTTC. This translates into CASSYSFQYGYTF.

The chain couples TRBV29-1 to TRBJ2-1; 9 bases fit TRBD2. The junction had 13 bases not matched to a gene; V was cut back by 6 bases and J by 10 bases. The CDR3 is made up of 14 amino acids. Germline CDR1 is SQVTM and CDR2 is ANQGSEA. In nucleotides, the CDR3 is TGCAGCGTAGGAGATCCGGGACTAGCAGTAGAGCAGTTCTTC. This sequence encodes CSVGDPGLAVEQFF.

This clone was seen just once. Other DNA sequences of this sample code for an identical CDR3. The rearrangement uses TRBV5-1 and TRBJ1-4; 7 bases match TRBD1. The CDR3 sequence is 14 residues long. The germline V gene encodes CDR1 SGHRS and CDR2 YFSETQ. Trimming at V came to 4 bases and at J to 4 bases, leaving 4 bases not matched to a gene. The CDR3 sequence is CASSPGTVNEKLFF. The CDR3 region has the DNA TGCGCCAGCAGCCCCGGGACAGTTAATGAAAAACTGTTTTTT. The full variable domain, rest sourced from reference TRBV5-1 and TRBJ1-4, is KAGVTQTPRYLIKTRGQQVTLSCSPISGHRSVSWYQQTPGQGLQFLFEYFSETQRNKGNFPGRFSGRQFSNSRSEMNVSTLELGDSALYLCASSPGTVNEKLFFGSGTQLSVL.

A single count supports this clone. This chain joins TRBV4-3 and TRBJ2-1, with a tentative D call TRBD1 (5 bases). Trimming removed 0 bases at V and 0 bases at J, with 9 bases between. Germline CDR1 is LGHNA and CDR2 is YSLEER. The CDR3 is made up of 16 amino acids. The CDR3 protein is CASSQDWGPSYNEQFF. Here the CDR3 DNA reads TGCGCCAGCAGCCAAGATTGGGGCCCCTCCTACAATGAGCAGTTCTTC.

The chain couples TRBV19 to TRBJ2-7; TRBD1 might be the D (5 bases). This CDR3 comprises 13 residues. V gave up 5 bases and J gave up 3 bases, with 11 bases separating them. CDR1 and CDR2 (germline): LNHDA, SQIVND (reference sequence). The CDR3 loop is CASSLGRYYEQYF. The CDR3 bases are TGTGCCAGTAGTCTGGGGCGGTACTACGAGCAGTACTTC.

J is TRBJ2-3 and V is TRBV10-3, with 14 bases fitting TRBD2. CDR1 and CDR2 (germline): ENHRY, SYGVKD. This CDR3 contains 15 residues. V was pared by 8 bases and J by 2 bases, with 3 bases of the junction left unmatched. DNA for the CDR3: TGTGCCATCGGGGGACTAGCGGGAGCCACAGATACGCAGTATTTT. Amino acids: CAIGGLAGATDTQYF.

The chain links TRBV29-1 to TRBJ2-7; D might be TRBD1 (6 bases). The V end lost 5 bases, the J end lost 0 bases, and 11 bases lay between the germline ends. The germline CDR1 and CDR2 sequences are SQVTM and ANQGSEA. This CDR3 has 13 residues. The CDR3 spells CSVHGQFSYEQYF. The CDR3 coding sequence is TGCAGCGTTCACGGACAGTTCTCCTACGAGCAGTACTTC.

Here the CDR3 DNA reads TGTGCCAGCAGCTTAGGGCAGGCAGCAACTAATGAAAAACTGTTTTTT. Amino acids: CASSLGQAATNEKLFF. V usage is TRBV11-2 and J usage is TRBJ1-4, with D unresolved. There are 16 residues in the CDR3. V lost 1 base and J lost 0, with 9 bases in between. Germline V lookup: CDR1 SGHAT, CDR2 FQNNGV. The full variable domain, rest sourced from reference TRBV11-2 and TRBJ1-4, is EAGVAQSPRYKIIEKRQSVAFWCNPISGHATLYWYQQILGQGPKLLIQFQNNGVVDDSQLPKDRFSAERLKGVDSTLKIQPAKLEDSAVYLCASSLGQAATNEKLFFGSGTQLSVL.

The chain has TRBV21-1 and TRBJ2-5; the D segment call TRBD2 is taken from the table without a DNA check. TRBV21-1 is flagged as a pseudogene. This CDR3 region has 14 residues. This CDR3 reads CASSKGRRQETQYF. CDR3 DNA sequence: TGTGCCAGCAGCAAAGGACGGAGACAAGAGACCCAGTACTTC.

This clone has a handful of counts. The rearrangement joins TRBV11-2 to TRBJ1-2; D is perhaps TRBD1 (6 bases). The CDR3 runs to 12 residues. The germline V and J ends were trimmed by 4 bases and 3 bases, with 6 bases remaining between them. Germline loops: CDR1 SGHAT, CDR2 FQNNGV. DNA of the CDR3: TGTGCCAGCAGCTCAGGGGACTATGGCTACACCTTC. Its translation is CASSSGDYGYTF.

The CDR3 DNA reads TGTGCCAGCAGTACGGGTGGGAGAGGGGAAAAACTGTTTTTT. Its protein is CASSTGGRGEKLFF. This chain connects TRBV28 to TRBJ1-4; D not resolved. V lost 5 bases and J lost 8, with 15 bases in between. Germline assignment: CDR1 MDHEN and CDR2 SYDVKM. CDR3 length equals 14 residues. Drawing the rest from reference TRBV28 and TRBJ1-4, the complete variable domain is DVKVTQSSRYLVKRTGEKVFLECVQDMDHENMFWYRQDPGLGLRLIYFSYDVKMKEKGDIPEGYSVSREKKERFSLILESASTNQTSMYLCASSTGGRGEKLFFGSGTQLSVL.

J is TRBJ1-2 and V is TRBV27, with TRBD1 identical over 8 bases. Unmatched junction bases numbered 6, after V lost 0 bases and J lost 6 bases. Germline values: CDR1 MNHEY, CDR2 SMNVEV (reference sequence). The CDR3 runs 15 residues. The CDR3 DNA follows: TGTGCCAGCAGTTTATCGGCCAGGGGGCGGGATGGCTACACCTTC. Protein: CASSLSARGRDGYTF.

The genes are TRBV9 and TRBJ1-6, with 7 bases matching TRBD1. Germline V gene lookup returns CDR1 SGDLS and CDR2 YYNGEE. V gave up 3 bases and J gave up 0 bases; unmatched junction bases: 9. The CDR3 has 18 residues. The CDR3 here is CASSEMPGQSSYNSPLHF. In DNA, the CDR3 is TGTGCCAGCAGCGAGATGCCGGGACAGAGCTCCTATAATTCACCCCTCCACTTT.

With regard to this clone: A read error may account for a junction end that differs from germline. The genes are TRBV6-1 and TRBJ2-6; TRBD2 agrees at 7 bases. Germline values: CDR1 MNHNS, CDR2 SASEGT. The CDR3 runs to 15 residues. CDR3 protein: CASSELRGVANVLTF. CDR3 bases: TGTGCCAGCAGTGAACTACGGGGGGTCGCCAACGTGCTGACTTTC.

The rearrangement links TRBV27 to TRBJ2-7; tentatively, D is TRBD2 (5 bases). Per the germline V gene, CDR1 is MNHEY and CDR2 is SMNVEV (reference sequence). Trimming stripped 5 bases from V and 3 bases from J, with 14 bases between. CDR3 length: 14 amino acids. CDR3 amino acids: CASSTSREVYEQYF. CDR3 in DNA: TGTGCCAGCAGTACCTCCCGGGAAGTCTACGAGCAGTACTTC.

V gene TRBV5-1 combines with J gene TRBJ1-1; TRBD1 matches at 7 bases. The germline V gene encodes CDR1 SGHRS and CDR2 YFSETQ. V gave up 0 bases and J gave up 5 bases; unmatched junction bases: 4. The CDR3 runs 14 residues. The CDR3: CASSLATGETEAFF. The DNA of the CDR3 is TGCGCCAGCAGCTTGGCCACAGGGGAAACTGAAGCTTTCTTT.

The chain employs TRBV27 and TRBJ2-1, with D tentatively TRBD2 (5 bases). The CDR3 spans 12 residues. The V end was cut by 3 bases, the J end by 10 bases, with 10 bases between. The germline V gene encodes CDR1 MNHEY and CDR2 SMNVEV (reference sequence). The CDR3 spells CASSLAGGEQFF. The CDR3 nucleotides read TGTGCCAGCAGTTTGGCGGGTGGCGAGCAGTTCTTC.

The chain recombines TRBV30 with TRBJ1-2; no clear D gene. V lost 2 bases to trimming and J lost 2 bases, with 15 bases between them. CDR3 length: 15 amino acids. The germline V gene encodes CDR1 GTSNPN and CDR2 SVGIG (reference sequence). The CDR3 here is CAWSTLETENYGYTF. CDR3 nucleotides: TGTGCCTGGAGTACCCTGGAGACGGAAAACTATGGCTACACCTTC.